The rows below give T cell receptor beta chains drawn from one sample of a study of preoperative IRX-2 immunotherapy in early breast cancer. Data came from immunoSEQ multiplex PCR; TCRdb stores just in-frame clones and leaves some out. The sample yields around 95,000 clones, 86% seen once. Material: tumor tissue, obtained after IRX-2 immunotherapy. The receptors stem from a human donor with breast cancer. Both conserved end residues are part of each CDR3. D genes are given only for firm matches. Size is omitted from some rows. Given values are once, few, many or a class for expanded clones.

j_call v_call clone_size d_call cdr3_nt cdr3_aa
TRBJ2-7 TRBV28 NA TRBD2 TGTGCCAGCAGTCCGGGACTAGCGGGAGGCCTGAAGTACTTC CASSPGLAGGLKYF
TRBJ1-2 TRBV7-7 NA TRBD1 TGTGCCAGCAGCTACGCCCCGCAGGGGGACAACTATGGCTACACCTTC CASSYAPQGDNYGYTF
TRBJ2-1 TRBV19 NA TRBD1 TGTGCCAGTAGTGTCCGGGACAGGGGAAAGGATGAGCAGTTCTTC CASSVRDRGKDEQFF
TRBJ2-5 TRBV19 NA TRBD2 TGTGCCAGTAGTATAAGGCCCGGCGCTAGCGGGAGAGAGACCCAGTACTTC CASSIRPGASGRETQYF
TRBJ1-4 TRBV27 NA NA TGTGCCAGTAAGACAGGACCGAAGCCTGGACTGAATGAAAAACTGTTTTTT CASKTGPKPGLNEKLFF
TRBJ1-3 TRBV11-3 NA NA TGTGCCAGCAGCTTGGAACGGTACTCTGGAAACACCATATATTTT CASSLERYSGNTIYF
TRBJ1-5 TRBV11-3 NA NA TGTGCCAGCAGCTTGAGGGGGAGGGATCAGCCCCAGCATTTT CASSLRGRDQPQHF
TRBJ2-2 TRBV5-1 NA NA TGCGCCAGCAGTGGGCTAGCGTCCACCGGGGAGCTGTTTTTT CASSGLASTGELFF
TRBJ1-6 TRBV4-1 NA NA TGCGCCAGCAGCCAAGACTGGGAATCCTATAATTCACCCCTCCACTTT CASSQDWESYNSPLHF
TRBJ2-7 TRBV7-1 NA TRBD2 TGTGCCAGCAGCTTAGGGCTAGCGGGAGGAGAGCAGTACTTC CASSLGLAGGEQYF
TRBJ1-2 TRBV30 NA NA TGTGCCTGGAGTGTACAGCTAAACTATGGCTACACCTTC CAWSVQLNYGYTF
TRBJ1-5 TRBV12-5 NA NA TGTGCTAGTGGTTTGGAGATAACTCTCCTTGGGAGCAATCAGCCCCAGCATTTT CASGLEITLLGSNQPQHF
TRBJ2-1 TRBV5-1 NA TRBD2 TGCGCCAGCAGACGAGCTAGCGGGAGATACAATGAGCAGTTCTTC CASRRASGRYNEQFF
TRBJ2-7 TRBV28 NA NA TGTGCCAGCAGTCCAATTGGGGTTGAGCAGTACTTC CASSPIGVEQYF
TRBJ1-4 TRBV19 NA NA TGTGCCAGTGCAGAAATCAGGACGGATGAAAAACTGTTTTTT CASAEIRTDEKLFF
TRBJ2-1 TRBV19 NA TRBD2 TGTGCCAGTAGCCCCCGGACTAGCGGGGATCCCTCCTACAATGAGCAGTTCTTC CASSPRTSGDPSYNEQFF
TRBJ2-7 TRBV28 once TRBD1 TGTGCCAGCAGGAGGACAGGGAACTTCTACGAGCAGTACTTC CASRRTGNFYEQYF
TRBJ1-1 TRBV5-1 NA TRBD1 TGCGCCAGCAGCCCCGGACAGGCCATGAACACTGAAGCTTTCTTT CASSPGQAMNTEAFF
TRBJ2-2 TRBV19 NA NA TGTGCCAGTAGGGGAGGGACAGTAAACACCGGGGAGCTGTTTTTT CASRGGTVNTGELFF
TRBJ2-1 TRBV6-8 NA NA TGTGCCAGCAGTGACCTGGACAATGAGCAGTTCTTC CASSDLDNEQFF
TRBJ1-5 TRBV11-3 few NA TGTGCCAGCAGCTTGTATGCCCCGGCTGTCAATCAGCCCCAGCATTTT CASSLYAPAVNQPQHF
TRBJ2-7 TRBV11-3 medium-sized TRBD2 TGTGCCAGCAGCTCTGAAGCGGGAGGGTACGAGCAGTACTTC CASSSEAGGYEQYF
TRBJ1-1 TRBV28 once NA TGTGCCAGCAGTTTATGGGGGGCCGCTTACTTAGGGGAACCTACTGAAGCTTTCTTT CASSLWGAAYLGEPTEAFF
TRBJ1-5 TRBV18 once NA TGTGCCAGCTCAAAAGCCGGTGGAAACAATCAGCCCCAGCATTTT CASSKAGGNNQPQHF
TRBJ1-4 TRBV12-5 NA NA TGTGCTAGTGGTCGGGAAAAAGCGAGACTGTTTTTT CASGREKARLFF
TRBJ2-7 TRBV6-7 NA NA TGTGCCAGCAGTGGGTCCTACGAGCAGTACTTC CASSGSYEQYF
TRBJ1-2 TRBV28 NA NA TGTGCCAGCAGTCCGGTGACGGTTTATGGCTACACCTTC CASSPVTVYGYTF
TRBJ1-1 TRBV5-1 NA NA TGCGCCAGCAGCTACCGACCCATAACAGGGAACACTGAAGCTTTCTTT CASSYRPITGNTEAFF
TRBJ2-1 TRBV14 NA TRBD1 TGTGCCAGCAGCCAAGATTTCCGGGACAGACCGTTCTTC CASSQDFRDRPFF
TRBJ1-1 TRBV28 few NA TGTGCCACCGTCCCCTGGAGACAGAGGAACACTGAAGCTTTCTTT CATVPWRQRNTEAFF
TRBJ1-4 TRBV6-1 few TRBD1 TGTGCCAGCAGTGAAGTCCCTACTAGGGGGCGACTGTTTTTT CASSEVPTRGRLFF
TRBJ1-1 TRBV9 once TRBD1 TGTGCCAGCAGCGTGACAGGGGGTAACACTGAAGCTTTCTTT CASSVTGGNTEAFF
TRBJ1-5 TRBV5-1 NA NA TGCGCCAGCAGCCCGGGGATCCCGGGGAATCAGCCCCAGCATTTT CASSPGIPGNQPQHF
TRBJ1-5 TRBV11-3 NA NA TGTGCCAGCAGCTTGGTGGGGGGGAGCAATCAGCCCCAGCATTTT CASSLVGGSNQPQHF
TRBJ2-7 TRBV12-5 NA TRBD2 TGTGCCAGCGCGGGGGTATTGAGCTACGAGCAGTACTTC CASAGVLSYEQYF
TRBJ1-5 TRBV6-4 NA TRBD1 TGTGCCAGCAGCTGGACAGGGGACGCGGTCAAGTATCAGCCCCAGCATTTT CASSWTGDAVKYQPQHF
TRBJ2-7 TRBV6-8 NA NA TGTGCCAGCCAGAAACCTTCAGGGACGCCCTACGAGCAGTACTTC CASQKPSGTPYEQYF
TRBJ2-1 TRBV29-1 once TRBD2 TGCAGCGTCCGGGGGACTAGCGGGAGCTCTGAGCAGTTCTTC CSVRGTSGSSEQFF
TRBJ1-6 TRBV14 few NA TGTGCCAGTCGAGCGGGAGGCTCCTATAATTCACCCCTCCACTTT CASRAGGSYNSPLHF
TRBJ2-1 TRBV1 NA NA TGCGCCAGCAGCCAAGAAGGTAATTGGGGGCCCCGGGAGAATGAGCAGTTCTTC CASSQEGNWGPRENEQFF
TRBJ2-1 TRBV7-8 NA NA TGTGCCAGCATTCTAGAGGGAGCACAGACGTTCTACAATGAGCAGTTCTTC CASILEGAQTFYNEQFF
TRBJ1-1 TRBV18 NA NA TGTGCCAGCCGAGGAGGGGGGAACACTGAAGCTTTCTTT CASRGGGNTEAFF
TRBJ1-2 TRBV30 NA NA TGTGCCTGGCGCAGGGCAGACTCGGAGGGCTACACCTTC CAWRRADSEGYTF
TRBJ2-5 TRBV28 NA TRBD2 TGTGCCAGCAGTCCGACTAGCGGGGACCGCCTGGAGACCCAGTACTTC CASSPTSGDRLETQYF
TRBJ1-2 TRBV6-8 few NA TGTGCCAGCAGTCGCGTTACCGGGCCGTCCTATGGCTACACCTTC CASSRVTGPSYGYTF
TRBJ1-2 TRBV11-3 once NA TGTGCCAGCAGCCTTGATACAGGGAGGGGCTATGGCTACACCTTC CASSLDTGRGYGYTF
TRBJ2-7 TRBV28 NA TRBD1 TGTGCCAGCAGTTTCCCGCTAGGGAATCGACAGGGACCCTACGAGCAGTACTTC CASSFPLGNRQGPYEQYF
TRBJ2-2 TRBV19 NA TRBD1 TGTGCCAGTAGTAAATTAACAGGGGACACCGGGGAGCTGTTTTTT CASSKLTGDTGELFF
TRBJ1-1 TRBV5-1 once NA TGCGCCAGCAGCTTAGGGACTTCGAACACTGAAGCTTTCTTT CASSLGTSNTEAFF
TRBJ1-3 TRBV28 once NA TGTGCCAGCAGTTTAGTAACAGGGCGGAGAAACACCATATATTTT CASSLVTGRRNTIYF
TRBJ2-7 TRBV29-1 NA NA TGCAGCGTCCTAGGGGCGACGCACGAGCAGTACTTC CSVLGATHEQYF